The clone carrying this T cell receptor (beta chain) was seen ten or more times. Antigen unknown. This record comes from a study of human T cells and chemical hapten exposure. As for the study in general: Once 0.01% DPC had been applied to the upper back by patch test, readings were taken at 6 days. Mainly, slight library volume differences in the pool made TCR yields vary.

General study findings and limits: TCRs at high frequency, those above 1 in 1000, did not change with DPC sensitization.

MiXCR, applied by TCRdb to the RACE reads, yields one record per CDR3 protein. The data hold a few hundred thousand distinct CDR3 sequences, with roughly 5% observed a single time. The time point denotes: patch test 1, 2 weeks after DPC sensitization. The treatment denotes: therapeutic diphenylcyclopropenone sensitization with weekly scalp DPC. The total RNA was obtained from whole blood that was not fractionated. Here the sequenced sample was whole blood, taken in connection with sensitization to the hapten diphenylcyclopropenone (DPC). The sequence derives from a woman in her fifties or sixties with alopecia areata. Some clones in this sample may be carry-over from other donors' samples.

CDR3 sequence reads: CASSYLETDTQYF. The DNA for the CDR3 is TGTGCCAGCAGTTACTTAGAAACAGATACGCAGTATTTT. This chain uses TRBV6-6 with TRBJ2-3, with D unresolved. CDR1 is MNHNY and CDR2 is SVGAGI in the germline V gene (reference sequence). V lost 1 base to trimming and J lost 3 bases, with 5 bases between them. The CDR3 is 13 amino acids.